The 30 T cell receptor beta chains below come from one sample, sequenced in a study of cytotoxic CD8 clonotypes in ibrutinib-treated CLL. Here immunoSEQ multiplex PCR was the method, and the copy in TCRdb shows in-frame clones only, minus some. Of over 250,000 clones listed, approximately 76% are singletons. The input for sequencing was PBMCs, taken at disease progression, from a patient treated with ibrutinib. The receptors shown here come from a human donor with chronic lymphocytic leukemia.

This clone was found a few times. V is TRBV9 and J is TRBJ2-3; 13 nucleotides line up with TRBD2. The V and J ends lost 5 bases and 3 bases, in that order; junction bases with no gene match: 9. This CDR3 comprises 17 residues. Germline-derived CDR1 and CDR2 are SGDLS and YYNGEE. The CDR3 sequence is CASSPTTSGRITDTQYF. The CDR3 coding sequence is TGTGCCAGCAGTCCTACGACTAGCGGGAGGATTACAGATACGCAGTATTTT.

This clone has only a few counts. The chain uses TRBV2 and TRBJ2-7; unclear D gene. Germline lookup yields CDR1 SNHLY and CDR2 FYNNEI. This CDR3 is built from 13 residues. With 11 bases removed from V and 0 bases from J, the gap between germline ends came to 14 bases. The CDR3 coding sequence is TGTGCCCAAAGGCAGCAGGACTCCTACGAGCAGTACTTC. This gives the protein CAQRQQDSYEQYF.

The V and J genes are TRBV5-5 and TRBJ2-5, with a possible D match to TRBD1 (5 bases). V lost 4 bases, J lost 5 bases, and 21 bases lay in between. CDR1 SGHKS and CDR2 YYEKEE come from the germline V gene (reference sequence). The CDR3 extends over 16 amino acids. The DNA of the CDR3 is TGTGCCAGCAGCCACCCCCCCACAAGCAAGGGGGAGACCCAGTACTTC. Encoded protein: CASSHPPTSKGETQYF.

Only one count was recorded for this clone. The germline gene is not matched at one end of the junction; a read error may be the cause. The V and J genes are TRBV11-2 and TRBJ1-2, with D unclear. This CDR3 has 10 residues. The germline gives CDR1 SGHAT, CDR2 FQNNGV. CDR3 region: CASSLDPPVF. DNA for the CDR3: TGTGCCAGCAGCTTAGATCCCCCGGTTTTC.

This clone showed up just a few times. The CDR3 loop reads CASSTLAGGKNEQYF. In DNA form, the CDR3 reads TGTGCCAGCTCAACCCTAGCGGGGGGCAAAAACGAGCAGTACTTC. This chain connects TRBV18 to TRBJ2-7, with 11 bases fitting TRBD2. The ends lost 5 bases at V and 5 bases at J; junction bases unmatched: 8. The length of the CDR3 is 15 residues. CDR1 KGHSH and CDR2 LQKENI come from the germline V gene.

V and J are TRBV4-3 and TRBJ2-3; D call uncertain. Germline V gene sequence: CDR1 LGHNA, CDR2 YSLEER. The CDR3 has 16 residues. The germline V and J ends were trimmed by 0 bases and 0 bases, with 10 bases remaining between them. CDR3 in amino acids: CASSQDGVASTDTQYF. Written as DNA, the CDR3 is TGCGCCAGCAGCCAAGATGGGGTGGCCAGCACAGATACGCAGTATTTT.

The CDR3 DNA sequence: TGTGCCAGCAGCGTAGGGGCAGGGGGCCTGGATGAGCAGTTCTTC. Its protein is CASSVGAGGLDEQFF. The V gene is TRBV9, the J gene TRBJ2-1; 8 nucleotides line up with TRBD1. Germline V lookup: CDR1 SGDLS, CDR2 YYNGEE. The J segment lost 8 bases and the V segment lost 0 bases, leaving 7 bases of the junction unmatched. The CDR3 is made up of 15 amino acids. Full variable domain (remainder filled in from reference TRBV9 and TRBJ2-1): DSGVTQTPKHLITATGQRVTLRCSPRSGDLSVYWYQQSLDQGLQFLIQYYNGEERAKGNILERFSAQQFPDLHSELNLSSLELGDSALYFCASSVGAGGLDEQFFGPGTRLTVL.

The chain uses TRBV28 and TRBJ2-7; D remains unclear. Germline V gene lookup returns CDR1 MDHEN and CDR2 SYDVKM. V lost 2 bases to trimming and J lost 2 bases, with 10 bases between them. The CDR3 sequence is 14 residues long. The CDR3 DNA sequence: TGTGCCAGCAGTTTAATGCGGTTGACCTACGAGCAGTACTTC. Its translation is CASSLMRLTYEQYF.

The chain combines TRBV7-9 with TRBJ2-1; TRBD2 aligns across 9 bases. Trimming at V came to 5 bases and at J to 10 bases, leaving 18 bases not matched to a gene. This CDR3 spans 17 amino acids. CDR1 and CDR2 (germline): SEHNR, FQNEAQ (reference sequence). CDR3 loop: CASSQSFSAGGPGEQFF. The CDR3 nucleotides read TGTGCCAGCAGCCAAAGCTTCTCCGCGGGAGGGCCGGGGGAGCAGTTCTTC.

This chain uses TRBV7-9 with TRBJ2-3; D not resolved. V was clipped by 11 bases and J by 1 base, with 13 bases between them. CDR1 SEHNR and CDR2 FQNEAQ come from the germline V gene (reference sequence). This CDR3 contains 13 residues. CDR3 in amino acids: CAGRVAGTDTQYF. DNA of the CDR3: TGTGCCGGCCGAGTAGCAGGCACAGATACGCAGTATTTT.

CDR3 in DNA: TGCAGCGTTCCGGGGATTGTTAACACCGGGGAGCTGTTTTTT. This translates into CSVPGIVNTGELFF. This chain connects TRBV29-1 to TRBJ2-2, with a possible D match to TRBD2 (5 bases). The CDR3 contains 14 residues. The germline V and J ends were trimmed by 5 bases and 2 bases, with 12 bases remaining between them. Germline V gives CDR1 SQVTM, CDR2 ANQGSEA.

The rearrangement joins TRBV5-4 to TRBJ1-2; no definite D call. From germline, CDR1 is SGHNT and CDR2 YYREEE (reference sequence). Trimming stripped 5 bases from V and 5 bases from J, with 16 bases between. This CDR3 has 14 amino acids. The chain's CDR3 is CASSRERARYGYTF. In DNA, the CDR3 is TGTGCCAGCAGTAGGGAAAGGGCGAGGTATGGCTACACCTTC.

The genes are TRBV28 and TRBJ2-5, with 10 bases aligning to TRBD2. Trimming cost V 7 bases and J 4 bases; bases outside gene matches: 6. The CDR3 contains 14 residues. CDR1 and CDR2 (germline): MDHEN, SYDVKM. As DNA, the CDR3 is TGTGCCAGCAAGGTAGCGGGAGGTTCAGAGACCCAGTACTTC. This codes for CASKVAGGSETQYF. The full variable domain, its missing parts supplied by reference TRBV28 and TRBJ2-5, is DVKVTQSSRYLVKRTGEKVFLECVQDMDHENMFWYRQDPGLGLRLIYFSYDVKMKEKGDIPEGYSVSREKKERFSLILESASTNQTSMYLCASKVAGGSETQYFGPGTRLLVL.

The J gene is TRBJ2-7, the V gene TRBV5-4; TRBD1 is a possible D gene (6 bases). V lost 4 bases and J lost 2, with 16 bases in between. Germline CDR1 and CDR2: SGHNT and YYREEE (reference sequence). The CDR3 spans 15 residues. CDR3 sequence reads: CASSPGTGTTYEQYF. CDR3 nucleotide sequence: TGTGCCAGCAGCCCTGGTACAGGGACGACCTACGAGCAGTACTTC.

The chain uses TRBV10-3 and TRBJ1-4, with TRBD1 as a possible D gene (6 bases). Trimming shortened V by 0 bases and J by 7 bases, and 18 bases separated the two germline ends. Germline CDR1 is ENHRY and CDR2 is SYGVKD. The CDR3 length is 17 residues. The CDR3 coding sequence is TGTGCCATCAGTGAGTCTGGTCGGGGGCGCGTTTCTGAAAAACTGTTTTTT. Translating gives CAISESGRGRVSEKLFF.

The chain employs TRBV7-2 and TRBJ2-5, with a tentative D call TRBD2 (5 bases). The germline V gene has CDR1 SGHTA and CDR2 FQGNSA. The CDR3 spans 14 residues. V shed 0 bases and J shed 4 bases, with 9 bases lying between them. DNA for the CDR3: TGTGCCAGCAGCTTAGCGGGAGTGGTAGAGACCCAGTACTTC. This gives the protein CASSLAGVVETQYF.

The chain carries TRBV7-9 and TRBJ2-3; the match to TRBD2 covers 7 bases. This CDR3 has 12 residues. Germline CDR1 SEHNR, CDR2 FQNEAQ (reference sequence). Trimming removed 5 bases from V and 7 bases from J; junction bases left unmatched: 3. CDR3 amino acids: CASSPAGNTQYF. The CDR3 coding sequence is TGTGCCAGCAGCCCAGCGGGGAATACGCAGTATTTT.

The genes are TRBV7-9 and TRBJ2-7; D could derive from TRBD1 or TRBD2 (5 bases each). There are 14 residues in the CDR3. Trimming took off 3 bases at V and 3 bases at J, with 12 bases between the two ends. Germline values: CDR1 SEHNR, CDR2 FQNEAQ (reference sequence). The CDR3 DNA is TGTGCCAGCAGCTTCACCGGGACCCACTACGAGCAGTACTTC. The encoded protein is CASSFTGTHYEQYF.

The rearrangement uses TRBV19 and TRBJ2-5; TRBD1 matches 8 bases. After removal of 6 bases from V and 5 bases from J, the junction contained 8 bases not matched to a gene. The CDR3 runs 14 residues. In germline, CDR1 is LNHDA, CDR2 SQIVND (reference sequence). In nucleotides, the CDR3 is TGTGCCAGTAGCGACAGGGGCGACCCGGAGACCCAGTACTTC. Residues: CASSDRGDPETQYF.

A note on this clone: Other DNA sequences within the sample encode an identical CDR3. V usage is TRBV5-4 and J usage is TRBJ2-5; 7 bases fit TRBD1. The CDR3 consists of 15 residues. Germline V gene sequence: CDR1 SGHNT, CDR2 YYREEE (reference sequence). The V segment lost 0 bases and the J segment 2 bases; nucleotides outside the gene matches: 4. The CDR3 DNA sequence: TGTGCCAGCAGCTTGGGGGACAGAGGACAAGAGACCCAGTACTTC. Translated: CASSLGDRGQETQYF.

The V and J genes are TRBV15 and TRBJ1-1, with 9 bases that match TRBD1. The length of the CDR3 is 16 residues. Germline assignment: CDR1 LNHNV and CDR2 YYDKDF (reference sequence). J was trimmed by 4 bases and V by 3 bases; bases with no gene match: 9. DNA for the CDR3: TGTGCCACCAGCAGGGTTCGGACAGGGGAGGGCACTGAAGCTTTCTTT. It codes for CATSRVRTGEGTEAFF. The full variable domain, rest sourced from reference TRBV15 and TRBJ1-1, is DAMVIQNPRYQVTQFGKPVTLSCSQTLNHNVMYWYQQKSSQAPKLLFHYYDKDFNNEADTPDNFQSRRPNTSFCFLDIRSPGLGDTAMYLCATSRVRTGEGTEAFFGQGTRLTVV.

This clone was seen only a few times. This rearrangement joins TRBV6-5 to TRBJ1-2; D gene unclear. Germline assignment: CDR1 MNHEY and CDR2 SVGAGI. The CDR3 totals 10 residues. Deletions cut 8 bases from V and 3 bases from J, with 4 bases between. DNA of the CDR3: TGTGCCAGCTACCACTATGGCTACACCTTC. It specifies CASYHYGYTF.

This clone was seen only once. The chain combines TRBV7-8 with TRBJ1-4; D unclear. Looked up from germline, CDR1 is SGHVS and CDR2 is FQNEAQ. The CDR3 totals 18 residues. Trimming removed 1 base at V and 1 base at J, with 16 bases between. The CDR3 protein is CASSLVVLQAKTNEKLFF. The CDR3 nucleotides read TGTGCCAGCAGCTTAGTAGTCCTCCAGGCCAAAACTAATGAAAAACTGTTTTTT.

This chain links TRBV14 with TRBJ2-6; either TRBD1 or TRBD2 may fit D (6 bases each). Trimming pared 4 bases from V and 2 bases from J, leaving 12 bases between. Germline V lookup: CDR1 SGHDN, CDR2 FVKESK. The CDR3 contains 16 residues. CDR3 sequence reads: CASSRRGATGANVLTF. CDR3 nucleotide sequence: TGTGCCAGCAGCCGTAGGGGGGCGACTGGGGCCAACGTCCTGACTTTC.

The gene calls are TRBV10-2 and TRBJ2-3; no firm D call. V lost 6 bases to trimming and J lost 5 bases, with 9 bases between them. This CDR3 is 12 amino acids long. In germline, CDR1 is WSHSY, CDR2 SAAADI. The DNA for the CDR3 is TGCGCCAGCAGAGAAATGGGAGATACGCAGTATTTT. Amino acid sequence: CASREMGDTQYF.

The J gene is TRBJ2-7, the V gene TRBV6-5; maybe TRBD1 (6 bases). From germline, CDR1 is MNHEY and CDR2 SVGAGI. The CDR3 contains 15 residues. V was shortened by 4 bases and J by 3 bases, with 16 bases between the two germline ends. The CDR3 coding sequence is TGTGCCAGCAGTTCCCTGGCGACAGGAAACTACGAGCAGTACTTC. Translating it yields CASSSLATGNYEQYF.

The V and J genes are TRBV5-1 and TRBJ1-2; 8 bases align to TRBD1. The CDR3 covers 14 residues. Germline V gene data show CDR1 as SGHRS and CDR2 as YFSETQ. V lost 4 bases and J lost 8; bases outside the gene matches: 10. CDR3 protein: CASSPRTGGRGYTF. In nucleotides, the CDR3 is TGCGCCAGCAGCCCGCGAACAGGGGGTCGAGGCTACACCTTC. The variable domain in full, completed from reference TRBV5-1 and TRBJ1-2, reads KAGVTQTPRYLIKTRGQQVTLSCSPISGHRSVSWYQQTPGQGLQFLFEYFSETQRNKGNFPGRFSGRQFSNSRSEMNVSTLELGDSALYLCASSPRTGGRGYTFGSGTRLTVV.

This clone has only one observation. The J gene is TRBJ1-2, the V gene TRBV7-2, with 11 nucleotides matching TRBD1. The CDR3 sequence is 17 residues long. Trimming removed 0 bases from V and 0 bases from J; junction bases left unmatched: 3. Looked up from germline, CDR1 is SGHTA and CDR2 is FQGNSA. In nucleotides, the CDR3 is TGTGCCAGCAGCTTAGCGGGACAGGGGGGAGCTAACTATGGCTACACCTTC. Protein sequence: CASSLAGQGGANYGYTF. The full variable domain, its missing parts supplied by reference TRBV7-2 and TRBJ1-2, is GAGVSQSPSNKVTEKGKDVELRCDPISGHTALYWYRQSLGQGLEFLIYFQGNSAPDKSGLPSDRFSAERTGGSVSTLTIQRTQQEDSAVYLCASSLAGQGGANYGYTFGSGTRLTVV.

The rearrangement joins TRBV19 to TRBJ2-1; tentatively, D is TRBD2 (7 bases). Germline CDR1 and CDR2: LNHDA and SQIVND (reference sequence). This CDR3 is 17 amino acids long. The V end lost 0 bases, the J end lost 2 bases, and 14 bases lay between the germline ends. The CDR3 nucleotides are TGTGCCAGTAGTATAGATCTGGGGGGGGCCCCCTACAATGAGCAGTTCTTC. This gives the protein CASSIDLGGAPYNEQFF.

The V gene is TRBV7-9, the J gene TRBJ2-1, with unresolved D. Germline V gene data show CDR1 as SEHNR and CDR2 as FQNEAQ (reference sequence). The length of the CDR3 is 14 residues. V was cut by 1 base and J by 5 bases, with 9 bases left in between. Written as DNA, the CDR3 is TGTGCCAGCAGCTTAGTGAGCAACAACAATGAGCAGTTCTTC. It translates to CASSLVSNNNEQFF.